The 17 T cell receptor beta chains listed next were all sequenced from one sample in a study of cytomegalovirus exposure and HLA in healthy donors. Use of 60 Vbeta and 13 Jbeta primers characterized the PCR. Method: immunoSEQ multiplex PCR; TCRdb's copy keeps in-frame clones and lacks some. The sample lists about 250,000 clones; roughly 73% were seen once. Sequencing was carried out using PBMCs. The receptors were sampled from a boy under 18 in good health and CMV-seronegative.

This CDR3 reads CASSIGGRNNEQFF. DNA of the CDR3: TGTGCCAGTAGTATAGGAGGGCGTAACAATGAGCAGTTCTTC. J is TRBJ2-1 and V is TRBV19; a possible D gene is TRBD2 (5 bases). The germline V gene has CDR1 LNHDA and CDR2 SQIVND (reference sequence). This CDR3 region has 14 residues. The ends were cut back, 1 base at V and 5 bases at J, with 9 bases in the middle.

J is TRBJ1-5 and V is TRBV19, with D unclear. V was trimmed by 5 bases and J by 3 bases, leaving 8 bases between them. The germline CDR1 and CDR2 sequences are LNHDA and SQIVND (reference sequence). The CDR3 has 13 residues. The CDR3, as DNA: TGTGCCAGTAGTTCCCAGGCCAATCAGCCCCAGCATTTT. It codes for CASSSQANQPQHF.

The rearrangement uses TRBV7-2 and TRBJ1-2; tentative D call: TRBD1 (6 bases). Germline V lookup: CDR1 SGHTA, CDR2 FQGNSA. This CDR3 comprises 15 residues. V was trimmed by 5 bases and J by 5 bases, leaving 18 bases between them. In DNA form, the CDR3 reads TGTGCCAGCAGCCCACAGGGACCCCAAGCGTATGGCTACACCTTC. Protein sequence: CASSPQGPQAYGYTF.

V and J are TRBV11-3 and TRBJ2-7; D is unclear. The CDR3 length is 17 residues. The germline V gene has CDR1 SGHNT and CDR2 YENEEA. Trimming stripped 1 base from V and 0 bases from J, with 16 bases between. The CDR3 region is CASSLVGTLNPSYEQYF. DNA for the CDR3: TGTGCCAGCAGCTTAGTGGGCACACTGAACCCCTCCTACGAGCAGTACTTC. Complete variable domain (other parts from reference TRBV11-3 and TRBJ2-7): EAGVVQSPRYKIIEKKQPVAFWCNPISGHNTLYWYLQNLGQGPELLIRYENEEAVDDSQLPKDRFSAERLKGVDSTLKIQPAELGDSAVYLCASSLVGTLNPSYEQYFGPGTRLTVT.

V and J are TRBV7-9 and TRBJ1-1; 8 bases agree with TRBD1. V was pared by 2 bases and J by 7 bases, with 6 bases of the junction left unmatched. Germline lookup yields CDR1 SEHNR and CDR2 FQNEAQ (reference sequence). CDR3 length: 14 residues. In nucleotides, the CDR3 is TGTGCCAGCAGCTTATCAGGGGGCGGGGGTGAAGCTTTCTTT. Residues: CASSLSGGGGEAFF.

This chain joins TRBV28 and TRBJ2-5; TRBD2 matches 13 bases. CDR3 length: 15 residues. CDR1 MDHEN and CDR2 SYDVKM come from the germline V gene. The V segment lost 3 bases and the J segment 5 bases; nucleotides outside the gene matches: 3. This chain's CDR3 is CASSLTSGRFETQYF. CDR3 DNA: TGTGCCAGCAGTTTGACTAGCGGGAGGTTCGAGACCCAGTACTTC. Full variable domain (outside the CDR3, taken from reference TRBV28 and TRBJ2-5): DVKVTQSSRYLVKRTGEKVFLECVQDMDHENMFWYRQDPGLGLRLIYFSYDVKMKEKGDIPEGYSVSREKKERFSLILESASTNQTSMYLCASSLTSGRFETQYFGPGTRLLVL.

The chain has TRBV6-1 and TRBJ2-7; 11 bases are a match to TRBD1. Germline V gene lookup returns CDR1 MNHNS and CDR2 SASEGT. The trim removed 6 bases at V and 3 bases at J, leaving 7 bases unmatched. This CDR3 spans 15 amino acids. The CDR3 nucleotides are TGTGCCAGCAGCGAACCCGGGACAGGGGGCTACGAGCAGTACTTC. This codes for CASSEPGTGGYEQYF.

The chain carries TRBV4-1 and TRBJ2-3, with TRBD2 matching 12 bases. J gave up 3 bases and V 3 bases, and 4 bases lay outside the gene matches. Germline V gene sequence: CDR1 MGHRA, CDR2 YSYEKL. The CDR3 totals 16 residues. CDR3 amino acids: CASSHPTSGSTDTQYF. The CDR3 bases are TGCGCCAGCAGCCACCCGACTAGCGGGAGTACAGATACGCAGTATTTT.

This clone was observed a few times. V and J are TRBV10-3 and TRBJ1-1, with 7 nucleotides matching TRBD1. Germline CDR1 and CDR2: ENHRY and SYGVKD. V shed 4 bases and J 8 bases; nucleotides not matched to a gene: 7. The CDR3 loop spans 13 amino acids. The CDR3 DNA is TGTGCCATCAGTGGACAGGGAGGAGGCGAAGCTTTCTTT. Protein product: CAISGQGGGEAFF.

The chain links TRBV6-4 to TRBJ1-2; tentatively, D is TRBD1 (6 bases). Germline V gene lookup returns CDR1 MRHNA and CDR2 SNTAGT. Trimming took off 4 bases at V and 4 bases at J, with 19 bases between the two ends. The CDR3 length is 16 residues. CDR3 region: CASSVSRGDLGYGYTF. CDR3 bases: TGTGCCAGCAGTGTATCCAGGGGAGATTTGGGCTATGGCTACACCTTC.

The chain employs TRBV10-2 and TRBJ2-2; 10 positions match TRBD2. This CDR3 has 17 amino acids. V shed 4 bases, J shed 1 base, and the junction held 6 bases outside the gene matches. Germline CDR1 reads WSHSY; CDR2 reads SAAADI. CDR3 nucleotides: TGCGCCAGCAGTGCCCTCGGACTAGCGGTGAACACCGGGGAGCTGTTTTTT. The encoded protein is CASSALGLAVNTGELFF.

The chain recombines TRBV11-3 with TRBJ2-3; D is ambiguous. The CDR3 covers 14 residues. V dropped 5 bases and J dropped 2 bases, with 11 bases sitting between them. From germline, CDR1 is SGHNT and CDR2 YENEEA. The CDR3 DNA sequence: TGTGCCAGCAGCCGTCGACTGGACACAGATACGCAGTATTTT. It codes for CASSRRLDTDTQYF.

The chain employs TRBV7-8 and TRBJ1-2; 8 nucleotides match TRBD1. In germline, CDR1 is SGHVS, CDR2 FQNEAQ. V shed 1 base and J 0 bases; nucleotides not matched to a gene: 7. The CDR3 totals 17 residues. For the CDR3, the DNA is TGTGCCAGCAGCTTAGTGGGGGACAGGCCCTCTAACTATGGCTACACCTTC. Translated, it gives CASSLVGDRPSNYGYTF.

This clone occurred a few times. The genes are TRBV6-5 and TRBJ1-3; D is ambiguous. The germline V gene has CDR1 MNHEY and CDR2 SVGAGI. The CDR3 totals 16 residues. Trimming left V 0 bases short and J 0 bases short, with 9 bases between. The CDR3, as DNA: TGTGCCAGCAGTTACTCGAGGGCGACCTCTGGAAACACCATATATTTT. Translation gives CASSYSRATSGNTIYF.

This sequence joins TRBV29-1 and TRBJ2-7, with 8 bases aligning to TRBD1. The germline gives CDR1 SQVTM, CDR2 ANQGSEA. This CDR3 is built from 15 residues. V dropped 4 bases and J dropped 3; count of bases not matched to a gene: 11. The CDR3 sequence is CSVVLAGGPIYEQYF. The CDR3 bases are TGCAGCGTTGTCCTCGCAGGGGGCCCCATCTACGAGCAGTACTTC.

The gene calls are TRBV5-5 and TRBJ2-1, with TRBD2 matching 9 bases. The V gene's germline CDR1 is SGHKS and CDR2 YYEKEE (reference sequence). The CDR3 is 15 amino acids. J gave up 3 bases and V 1 base, and 2 bases lay outside the gene matches. In nucleotides, the CDR3 is TGTGCCAGCAGCTTGTTACTAGCGGGCTACAATGAGCAGTTCTTC. This encodes CASSLLLAGYNEQFF.

This chain links TRBV5-1 with TRBJ2-4, with D possibly matching TRBD1 (6 bases). The CDR3 has 11 residues. V gave up 3 bases and J gave up 15 bases, with 13 bases separating them. Germline V gene lookup returns CDR1 SGHRS and CDR2 YFSETQ. The CDR3 sequence is CASSSGALRYF. CDR3 bases: TGCGCCAGCAGCTCAGGGGCCCTCAGGTACTTC.